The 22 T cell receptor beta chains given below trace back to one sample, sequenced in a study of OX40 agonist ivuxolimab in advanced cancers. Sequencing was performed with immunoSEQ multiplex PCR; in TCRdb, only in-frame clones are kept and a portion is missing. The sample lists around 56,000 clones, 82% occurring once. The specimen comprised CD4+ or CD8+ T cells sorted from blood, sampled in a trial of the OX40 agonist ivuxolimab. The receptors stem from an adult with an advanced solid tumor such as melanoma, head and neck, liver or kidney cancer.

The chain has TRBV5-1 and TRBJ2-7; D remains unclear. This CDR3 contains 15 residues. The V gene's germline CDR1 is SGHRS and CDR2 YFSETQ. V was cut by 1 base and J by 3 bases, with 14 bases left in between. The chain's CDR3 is CASSLWQAGNYEQYF. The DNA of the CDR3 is TGCGCCAGCAGCTTGTGGCAGGCAGGTAACTACGAGCAGTACTTC.

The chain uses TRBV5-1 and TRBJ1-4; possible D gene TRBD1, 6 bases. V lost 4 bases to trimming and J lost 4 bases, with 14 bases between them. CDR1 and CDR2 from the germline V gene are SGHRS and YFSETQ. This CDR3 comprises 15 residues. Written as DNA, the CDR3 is TGCGCCAGCAGCCAGCCGGGGGCTTATAATGAAAAACTGTTTTTT. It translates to CASSQPGAYNEKLFF.

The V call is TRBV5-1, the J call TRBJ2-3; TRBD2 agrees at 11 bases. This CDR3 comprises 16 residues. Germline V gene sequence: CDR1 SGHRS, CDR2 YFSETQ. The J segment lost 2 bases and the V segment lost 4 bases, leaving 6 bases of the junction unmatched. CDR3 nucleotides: TGCGCCAGCAGCCGAGGGACTAGCGGAAACACAGATACGCAGTATTTT. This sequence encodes CASSRGTSGNTDTQYF.

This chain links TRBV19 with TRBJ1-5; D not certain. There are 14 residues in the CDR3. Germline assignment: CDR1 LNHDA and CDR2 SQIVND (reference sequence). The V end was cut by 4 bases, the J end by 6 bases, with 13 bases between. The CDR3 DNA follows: TGTGCCAGTAGTAGCGACTGGGGTAGTCAGCCCCAGCATTTT. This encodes CASSSDWGSQPQHF.

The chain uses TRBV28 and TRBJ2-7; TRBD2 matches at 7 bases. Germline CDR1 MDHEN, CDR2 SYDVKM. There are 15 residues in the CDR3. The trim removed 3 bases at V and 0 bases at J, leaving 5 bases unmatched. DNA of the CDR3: TGTGCCAGCAGTTTGAGTGGGGGGGACTCCTACGAGCAGTACTTC. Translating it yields CASSLSGGDSYEQYF. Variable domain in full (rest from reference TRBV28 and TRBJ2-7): DVKVTQSSRYLVKRTGEKVFLECVQDMDHENMFWYRQDPGLGLRLIYFSYDVKMKEKGDIPEGYSVSREKKERFSLILESASTNQTSMYLCASSLSGGDSYEQYFGPGTRLTVT.

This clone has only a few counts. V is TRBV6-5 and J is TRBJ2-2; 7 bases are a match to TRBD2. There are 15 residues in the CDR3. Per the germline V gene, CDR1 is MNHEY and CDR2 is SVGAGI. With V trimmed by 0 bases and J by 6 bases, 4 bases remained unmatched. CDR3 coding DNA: TGTGCCAGCAGTTACTCCCTTGGACTAGCCGGGGAGCTGTTTTTT. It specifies CASSYSLGLAGELFF.

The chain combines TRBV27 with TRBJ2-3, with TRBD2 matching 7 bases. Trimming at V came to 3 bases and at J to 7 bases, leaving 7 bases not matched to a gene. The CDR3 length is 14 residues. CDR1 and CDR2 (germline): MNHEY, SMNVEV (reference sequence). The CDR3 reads CASSLGGRPYTQYF. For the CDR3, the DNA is TGTGCCAGCAGTTTGGGGGGGAGACCTTATACGCAGTATTTT.

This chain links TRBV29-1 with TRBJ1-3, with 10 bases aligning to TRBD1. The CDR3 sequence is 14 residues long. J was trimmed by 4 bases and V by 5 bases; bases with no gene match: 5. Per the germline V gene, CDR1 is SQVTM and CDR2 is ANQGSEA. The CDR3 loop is CSVLTGGLGNTIYF. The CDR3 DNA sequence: TGCAGCGTTTTGACAGGGGGCTTAGGAAACACCATATATTTT.

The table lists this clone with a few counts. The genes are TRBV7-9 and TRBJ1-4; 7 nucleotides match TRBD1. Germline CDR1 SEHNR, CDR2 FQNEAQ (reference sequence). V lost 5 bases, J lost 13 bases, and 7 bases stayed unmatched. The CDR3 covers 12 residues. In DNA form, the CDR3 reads TGTGCCAGCAGCCCAGGGGACAGTAGACTGTTTTTT. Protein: CASSPGDSRLFF.

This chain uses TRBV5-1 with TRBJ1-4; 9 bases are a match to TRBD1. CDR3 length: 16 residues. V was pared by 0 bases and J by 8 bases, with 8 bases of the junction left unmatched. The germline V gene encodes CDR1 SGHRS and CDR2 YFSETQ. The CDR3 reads CASSLELGTGKEKLFF. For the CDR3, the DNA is TGCGCCAGCAGCTTGGAACTAGGGACAGGGAAGGAAAAACTGTTTTTT.

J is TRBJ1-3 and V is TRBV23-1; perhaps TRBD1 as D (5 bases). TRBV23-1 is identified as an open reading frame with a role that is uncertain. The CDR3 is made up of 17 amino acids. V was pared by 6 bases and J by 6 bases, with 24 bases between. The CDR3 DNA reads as TGCGCCAGCAGGGGGGACCGCTCTTTCCCTCTGGCAAACACCATATATTTT. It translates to CASRGDRSFPLANTIYF.

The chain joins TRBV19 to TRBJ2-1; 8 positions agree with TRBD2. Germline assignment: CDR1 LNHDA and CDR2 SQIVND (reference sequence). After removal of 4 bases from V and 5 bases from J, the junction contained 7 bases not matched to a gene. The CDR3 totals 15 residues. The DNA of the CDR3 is TGTGCCAGTAGTACCCGGACTAGCTTCAACAATGAGCAGTTCTTC. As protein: CASSTRTSFNNEQFF.

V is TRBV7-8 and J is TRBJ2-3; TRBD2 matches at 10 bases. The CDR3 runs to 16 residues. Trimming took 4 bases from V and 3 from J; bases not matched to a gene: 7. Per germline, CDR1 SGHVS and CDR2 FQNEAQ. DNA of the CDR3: TGTGCCAGCAGCTCCCTAGCGGGGGAGAGGACAGATACGCAGTATTTT. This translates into CASSSLAGERTDTQYF. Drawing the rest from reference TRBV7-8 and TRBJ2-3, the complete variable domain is GAGVSQSPRYKVAKRGQDVALRCDPISGHVSLFWYQQALGQGPEFLTYFQNEAQLDKSGLPSDRFFAERPEGSVSTLKIQRTQQEDSAVYLCASSSLAGERTDTQYFGPGTRLTVL.

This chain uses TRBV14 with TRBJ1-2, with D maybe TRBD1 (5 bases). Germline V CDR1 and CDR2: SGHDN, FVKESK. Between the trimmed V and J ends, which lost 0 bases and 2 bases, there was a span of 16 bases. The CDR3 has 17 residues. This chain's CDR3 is CASSQDFWSGKNYGYTF. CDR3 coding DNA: TGTGCCAGCAGCCAAGATTTTTGGTCAGGGAAAAACTATGGCTACACCTTC.

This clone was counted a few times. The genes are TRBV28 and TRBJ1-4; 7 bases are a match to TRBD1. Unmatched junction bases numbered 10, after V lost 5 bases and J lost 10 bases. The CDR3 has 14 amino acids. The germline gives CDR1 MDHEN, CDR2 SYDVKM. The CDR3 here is CASSQTGVSGKLFF. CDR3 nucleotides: TGTGCCAGCAGTCAAACAGGGGTTTCTGGAAAACTGTTTTTT.

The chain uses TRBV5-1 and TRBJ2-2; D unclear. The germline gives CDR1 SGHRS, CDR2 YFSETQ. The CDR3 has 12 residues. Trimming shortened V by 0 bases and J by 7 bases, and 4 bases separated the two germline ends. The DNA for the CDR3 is TGCGCCAGCAGCTTGGCCAGCGGGGAGCTGTTTTTT. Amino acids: CASSLASGELFF.

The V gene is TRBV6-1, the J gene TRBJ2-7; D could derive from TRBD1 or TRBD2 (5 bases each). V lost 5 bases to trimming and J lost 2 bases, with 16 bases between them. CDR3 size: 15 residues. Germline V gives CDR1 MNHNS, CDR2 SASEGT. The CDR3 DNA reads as TGTGCCAGCAGTCTTCCGGGGCCAGGACCCTACGAGCAGTACTTC. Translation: CASSLPGPGPYEQYF.

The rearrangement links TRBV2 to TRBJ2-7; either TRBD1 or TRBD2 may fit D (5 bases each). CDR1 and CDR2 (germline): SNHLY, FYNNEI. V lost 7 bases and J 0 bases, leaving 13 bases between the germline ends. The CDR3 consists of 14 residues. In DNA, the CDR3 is TGTGCCAGCACCCAGGGTGGGGGCTCCTACGAGCAGTACTTC. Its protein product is CASTQGGGSYEQYF.

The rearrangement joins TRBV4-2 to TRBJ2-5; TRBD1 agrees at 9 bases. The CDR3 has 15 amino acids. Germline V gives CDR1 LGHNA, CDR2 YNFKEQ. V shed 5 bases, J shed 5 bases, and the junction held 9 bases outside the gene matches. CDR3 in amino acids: CASSKDRGSSETQYF. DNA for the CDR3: TGTGCCAGCAGCAAGGACAGGGGTAGTTCGGAGACCCAGTACTTC.

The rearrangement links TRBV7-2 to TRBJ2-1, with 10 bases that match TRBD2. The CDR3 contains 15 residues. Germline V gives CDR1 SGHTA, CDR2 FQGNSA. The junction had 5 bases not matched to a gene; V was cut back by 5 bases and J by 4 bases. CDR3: CASSQWTSGYNEQFF. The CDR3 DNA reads TGTGCCAGCAGCCAGTGGACTAGCGGTTACAATGAGCAGTTCTTC.

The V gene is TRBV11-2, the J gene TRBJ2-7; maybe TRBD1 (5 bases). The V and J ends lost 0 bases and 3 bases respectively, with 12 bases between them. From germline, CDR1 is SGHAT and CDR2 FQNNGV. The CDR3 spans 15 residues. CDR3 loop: CASSLDGRVDYEQYF. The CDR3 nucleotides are TGTGCCAGCAGCTTAGATGGCAGGGTGGACTACGAGCAGTACTTC.

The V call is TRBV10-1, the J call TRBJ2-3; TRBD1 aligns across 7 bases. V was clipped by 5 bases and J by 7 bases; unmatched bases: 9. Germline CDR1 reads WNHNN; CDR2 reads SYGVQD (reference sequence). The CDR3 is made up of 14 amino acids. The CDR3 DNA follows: TGCGCCAGCAGTTCAATCAAGGGGGCGAATACGCAGTATTTT. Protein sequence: CASSSIKGANTQYF.